This T cell receptor (beta chain) was captured in a study of T-cell memory formation after mild COVID-19. Study results and caveats: Prior to infection, memory already included some responding clones, suggesting cross-reactive memory joined. A second wave expanding day 15 to 37 was CD4+-biased; contracting clones were balanced.

The CDR3 has 14 residues. Germline loops: CDR1 SGHTA, CDR2 FQGNSA. V shed 4 bases, J shed 8 bases, and the junction held 10 bases outside the gene matches. TCRdb redid the calling of the 5' RACE reads with MiXCR, one entry per CDR3 protein. The sample yields about 340,000 distinct CDR3 sequences, less than 20% seen once. Note on this clonotype: Its target is unknown.

This chain uses TRBV7-2 with TRBJ1-2; TRBD1 aligns across 7 bases. The source is a man younger than 30 who had mild COVID-19 (a few samples of this study predate the infection). Cell type and time point are not known. Specimen: PBMCs or a T cell subset sorted from them (not recorded which). CDR3: CASSSDYRGGGYTF. CDR3 nucleotide sequence: TGTGCCAGCAGCTCCGACTACAGGGGAGGCGGCTACACCTTC.